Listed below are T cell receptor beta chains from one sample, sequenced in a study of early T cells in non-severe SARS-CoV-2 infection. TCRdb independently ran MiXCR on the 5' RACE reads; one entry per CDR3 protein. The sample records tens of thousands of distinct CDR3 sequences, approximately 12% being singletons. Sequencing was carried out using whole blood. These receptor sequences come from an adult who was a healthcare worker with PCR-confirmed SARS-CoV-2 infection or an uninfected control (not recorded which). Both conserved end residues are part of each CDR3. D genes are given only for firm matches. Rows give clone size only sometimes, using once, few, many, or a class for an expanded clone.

DNA: TGTGCCAGCAGCTATGACAGGGTCGATGAGCAGTTCTTC
CDR3: CASSYDRVDEQFF
D: TRBD1
V: TRBV7-2
J: TRBJ2-1
size: few

DNA: TGTGCCAGCAGGAACCGGGGTGGGGGTACGCAGTATTTT
CDR3: CASRNRGGGTQYF
D: -
V: TRBV5-4
J: TRBJ2-3
size: many

DNA: TGTGCCACTCGTCAGCGTAGGGGGGACACTGAAGCTTTCTTT
CDR3: CATRQRRGDTEAFF
D: -
V: TRBV7-6
J: TRBJ1-1
size: few

DNA: TGTGCCAGCAGCCCTGGCGGTGGGCCCACCTTTGGGGCTTTCTTT
CDR3: CASSPGGGPTFGAFF
D: -
V: TRBV28
J: TRBJ1-1
size: -

DNA: TGTGCCAGCAGTTTAATGGTTAGCGGGGGAGACGAGCAGTACTTC
CDR3: CASSLMVSGGDEQYF
D: TRBD2
V: TRBV12-3/TRBV12-4
J: TRBJ2-7
size: -

DNA: TGCGCCAGCAAGCACTCTGGAAACACCATATATTTT
CDR3: CASKHSGNTIYF
D: -
V: TRBV10-2
J: TRBJ1-3
size: few

DNA: TGCAGCGGGAAGGGTGGACAGACGTTCTTC
CDR3: CSGKGGQTFF
D: -
V: TRBV29-1
J: TRBJ2-1
size: many

DNA: TGTGCCAGCAGCTTAGCAACGCTCACAGATACGCAGTATTTT
CDR3: CASSLATLTDTQYF
D: -
V: TRBV7-9
J: TRBJ2-3
size: many

DNA: TGCAGTGCTAGGGCAGGGGGCAGTGAGACCCAGTACTTC
CDR3: CSARAGGSETQYF
D: TRBD1
V: TRBV20-1
J: TRBJ2-5
size: many

DNA: TGCAGTGCTGAAGGACAGAAGAGCTCCTACAATGAGCAGTTCTTC
CDR3: CSAEGQKSSYNEQFF
D: -
V: TRBV20-1
J: TRBJ2-1
size: -

DNA: TGCAGTGCAAAGACAGGGGGCGCAGACACCGGGGAGCTGTTTTTT
CDR3: CSAKTGGADTGELFF
D: TRBD1
V: TRBV20-1
J: TRBJ2-2
size: many

DNA: TGTGCCAGCAGCCAAGGCTACAATGAGTTCTTC
CDR3: CASSQGYNEFF
D: -
V: TRBV3-1
J: TRBJ2-1
size: many

DNA: TGCAGCGTTGATCGGCAGGGTAGGGGACCGCAGTATTTT
CDR3: CSVDRQGRGPQYF
D: -
V: TRBV29-1
J: TRBJ2-3
size: many

DNA: TGTGCCAGCAGTTTAATCGCAGGGGCGAACACTGAAGCTTTCTTT
CDR3: CASSLIAGANTEAFF
D: -
V: TRBV12-3/TRBV12-4
J: TRBJ1-1
size: many

DNA: TGTGCCAGCAGCTTAATAAGCGGGGGTTCCTACGAGCAGTACTTC
CDR3: CASSLISGGSYEQYF
D: TRBD2
V: TRBV7-9
J: TRBJ2-7
size: -

DNA: TGCAGTGCCCTCCGCTCCGCGCGGGGGTACAATGAGCAGTTCTTC
CDR3: CSALRSARGYNEQFF
D: TRBD2
V: TRBV20-1
J: TRBJ2-1
size: many

DNA: TGCAGTGCTAGCGAGGCTAGCGGCTTCACAGATACGCAGTATTTT
CDR3: CSASEASGFTDTQYF
D: TRBD2
V: TRBV20-1
J: TRBJ2-3
size: many

DNA: TGCAGTGCTGACACAGGGCCAAGCTCCTACAATGAGCAGTTCTTC
CDR3: CSADTGPSSYNEQFF
D: -
V: TRBV20-1
J: TRBJ2-1
size: -

DNA: TGTGCCAGCAGCCCTAGTTACTCCAACGGCGGGACTAGCGGGAGTTTGGCCCGTGAGCAGTTCTTC
CDR3: CASSPSYSNGGTSGSLAREQFF
D: TRBD2
V: TRBV11-3
J: TRBJ2-1
size: -

DNA: TGTGCCAGCAGCCAACGGGGGAGCTCCTACAATGAGCAGTTCTTC
CDR3: CASSQRGSSYNEQFF
D: -
V: TRBV13
J: TRBJ2-1
size: many

DNA: TGTGCCAGCAGTTTAGCGCATTACCCTGTGGCTTTCTTT
CDR3: CASSLAHYPVAFF
D: -
V: TRBV12-3/TRBV12-4
J: TRBJ1-1
size: -

DNA: TGTGCCAGCAGCAACCCGACCGGTTTTAACTATGGCTACACCTTC
CDR3: CASSNPTGFNYGYTF
D: -
V: TRBV7-8
J: TRBJ1-2
size: -

DNA: TGTGCCAGCACTGTGGGGGACGAGCAGTACTTC
CDR3: CASTVGDEQYF
D: -
V: TRBV6-2/TRBV6-3
J: TRBJ2-7
size: -

DNA: TGCAGTGCTATCGAGCAGTTGGATCAGCCCCAGCATTTT
CDR3: CSAIEQLDQPQHF
D: -
V: TRBV20-1
J: TRBJ1-5
size: -

DNA: TGTGCCATCAGAGAGGCGGGACCCTACAATGAGCAGTTCTTC
CDR3: CAIREAGPYNEQFF
D: -
V: TRBV6-6
J: TRBJ2-1
size: -

DNA: TGTGCCAGCTCATCCCCTCTAGCGTACCAAGAGACCCAGTACTTC
CDR3: CASSSPLAYQETQYF
D: -
V: TRBV18
J: TRBJ2-5
size: -

DNA: TGCAGCGTATTGGGACAGCTCCTCTACAATGAGCAGTTCTTC
CDR3: CSVLGQLLYNEQFF
D: TRBD1
V: TRBV29-1
J: TRBJ2-1
size: many

DNA: TGCAGTGTTCAGACAGGATACACTGAAGCTTTCTTT
CDR3: CSVQTGYTEAFF
D: -
V: TRBV20-1
J: TRBJ1-1
size: -

DNA: TGCAGCGTTGAAGCCGGCAGGGCTGAAGCTTTCTTT
CDR3: CSVEAGRAEAFF
D: -
V: TRBV29-1
J: TRBJ1-1
size: many

DNA: TGTGCCAGCGCTCTCGAAGCAAACTACGAGCAGTACTTC
CDR3: CASALEANYEQYF
D: -
V: TRBV5-4
J: TRBJ2-7
size: few

DNA: TGTGCCAGCAACCTCAGGGGAGTGAGCACCGGGGAGCTGTTTTTT
CDR3: CASNLRGVSTGELFF
D: -
V: TRBV19
J: TRBJ2-2
size: few

DNA: TGCGCCAGCAGCTTCCGCCTACGGGCAGATACGCAGTATTTT
CDR3: CASSFRLRADTQYF
D: -
V: TRBV5-1
J: TRBJ2-3
size: many

DNA: TGTGCCAGAAGCTTCGATGACCTATCCCCCCACAATGAGCAGTTCTTC
CDR3: CARSFDDLSPHNEQFF
D: -
V: TRBV5-3
J: TRBJ2-1
size: -

DNA: TGTGCCAGCAGTCCAATTACTAGCGGGAATTCCGGGCAGTTCTTC
CDR3: CASSPITSGNSGQFF
D: TRBD2
V: TRBV27
J: TRBJ2-1
size: many

DNA: TGTGCCAGTAGTCGGCTAGACAATGAGCAGTTCTTC
CDR3: CASSRLDNEQFF
D: -
V: TRBV19
J: TRBJ2-1
size: many

DNA: TGTGCCAGCAGCTCAACGACAGGGGTAGAGGGAGATACGCAGTATTTT
CDR3: CASSSTTGVEGDTQYF
D: TRBD1
V: TRBV11-2
J: TRBJ2-3
size: many

DNA: TGTGCCAGCACTAGGACTAGCGGCTACAATGAGCAGTTCTTC
CDR3: CASTRTSGYNEQFF
D: TRBD2
V: TRBV27
J: TRBJ2-1
size: few

DNA: TGCGCCACCTCATCCATAGTGGGAGGGGCCTACAATGAGCAGTTCTTC
CDR3: CATSSIVGGAYNEQFF
D: TRBD2
V: TRBV10-2
J: TRBJ2-1
size: few

DNA: TGTGCCAGCAGCCACGAAGCCCAGAATGAGCAGTTCTTC
CDR3: CASSHEAQNEQFF
D: -
V: TRBV6-2/TRBV6-3
J: TRBJ2-1
size: many

DNA: TGCGCCAGCAGCCGGGGGAGGATGAACACTGAAGCTTTCTTT
CDR3: CASSRGRMNTEAFF
D: -
V: TRBV5-1
J: TRBJ1-1
size: few

DNA: TGTGCCAGCAGCGAACCGGGCCCCTTGCCCTACGAGCAGTACTTC
CDR3: CASSEPGPLPYEQYF
D: -
V: TRBV4-2
J: TRBJ2-7
size: many

DNA: TGTGCCAGCAGCCAAGCTTTAGGACTAGTAGGCGAGCAGTACTTC
CDR3: CASSQALGLVGEQYF
D: TRBD2
V: TRBV14
J: TRBJ2-7
size: few

DNA: TGTGCCAGCAGCTCATACTACGAGCAGTACTTC
CDR3: CASSSYYEQYF
D: -
V: TRBV11-2
J: TRBJ2-7
size: -

DNA: TGTGCCAGCAGCTTAGTTGGTACAGGTTACAATGAGCAGTTCTTC
CDR3: CASSLVGTGYNEQFF
D: -
V: TRBV11-3
J: TRBJ2-1
size: -

DNA: TGTGCCAGCAGCTTGGGGACTAGCGGGAGTATCGATGAGCAGTTCTTC
CDR3: CASSLGTSGSIDEQFF
D: TRBD2
V: TRBV7-9
J: TRBJ2-1
size: -

DNA: TGCAGCGCCGAACCCGGGACCTCAAAAGATGAGCAGTTCTTC
CDR3: CSAEPGTSKDEQFF
D: -
V: TRBV29-1
J: TRBJ2-1
size: many